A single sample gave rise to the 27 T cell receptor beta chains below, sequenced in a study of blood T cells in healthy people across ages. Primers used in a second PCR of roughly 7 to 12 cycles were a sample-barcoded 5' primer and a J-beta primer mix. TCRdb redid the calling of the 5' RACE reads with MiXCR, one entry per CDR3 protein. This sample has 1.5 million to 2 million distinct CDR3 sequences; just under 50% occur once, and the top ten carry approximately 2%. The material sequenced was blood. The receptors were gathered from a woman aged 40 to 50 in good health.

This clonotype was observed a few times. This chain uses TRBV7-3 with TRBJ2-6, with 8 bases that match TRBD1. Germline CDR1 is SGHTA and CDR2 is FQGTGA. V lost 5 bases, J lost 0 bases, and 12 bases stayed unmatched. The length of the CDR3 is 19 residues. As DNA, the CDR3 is TGTGCCAGCAGCCCCAAAGGACAGGGTTCCTCCTCTGGGGCCAACGTCCTGACTTTC. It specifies CASSPKGQGSSSGANVLTF.

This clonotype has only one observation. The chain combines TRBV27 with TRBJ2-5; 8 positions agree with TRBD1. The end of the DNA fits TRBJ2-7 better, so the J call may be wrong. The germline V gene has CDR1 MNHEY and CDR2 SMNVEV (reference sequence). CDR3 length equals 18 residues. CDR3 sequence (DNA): TGTGCCAGCAGCTATCACCCCATAGGACAGGGCCCAGTGAACGAGCAGTACTTC. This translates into CASSYHPIGQGPVNEQYF.

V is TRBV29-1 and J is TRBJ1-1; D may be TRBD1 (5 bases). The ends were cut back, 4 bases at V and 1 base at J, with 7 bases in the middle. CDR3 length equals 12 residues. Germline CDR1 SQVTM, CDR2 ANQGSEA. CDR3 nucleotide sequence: TGCAGCGTTGGGGGGGGGAACACTGAAGCTTTCTTT. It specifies CSVGGGNTEAFF.

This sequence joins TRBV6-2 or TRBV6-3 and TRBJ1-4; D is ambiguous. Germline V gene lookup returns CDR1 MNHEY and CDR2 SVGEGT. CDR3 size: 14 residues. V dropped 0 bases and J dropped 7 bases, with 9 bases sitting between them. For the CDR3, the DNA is TGTGCCAGCAGTTACTCGGCAGTACCTGAAAAACTGTTTTTT. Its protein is CASSYSAVPEKLFF.

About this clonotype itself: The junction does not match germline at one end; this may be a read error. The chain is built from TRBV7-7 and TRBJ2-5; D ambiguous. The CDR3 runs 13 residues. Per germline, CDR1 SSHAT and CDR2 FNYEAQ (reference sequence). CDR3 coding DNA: TGTGCTAGCAGCAATAGTAGACAAGAGACCCAGTACTTC. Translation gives CASSNSRQETQYF.

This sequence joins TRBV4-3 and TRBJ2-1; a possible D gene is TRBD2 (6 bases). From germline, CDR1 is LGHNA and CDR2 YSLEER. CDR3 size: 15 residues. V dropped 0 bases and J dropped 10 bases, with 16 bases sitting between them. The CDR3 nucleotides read TGCGCCAGCAGCCAAGAGAGGGGTGGACTACGGGAGCAGTTCTTC. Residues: CASSQERGGLREQFF.

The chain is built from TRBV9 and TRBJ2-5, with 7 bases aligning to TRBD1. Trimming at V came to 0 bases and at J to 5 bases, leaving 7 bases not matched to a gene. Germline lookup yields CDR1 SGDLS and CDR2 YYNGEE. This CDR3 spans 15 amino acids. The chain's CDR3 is CASSVVTGLSETQYF. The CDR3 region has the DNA TGTGCCAGCAGCGTAGTGACAGGGTTAAGTGAGACCCAGTACTTC.

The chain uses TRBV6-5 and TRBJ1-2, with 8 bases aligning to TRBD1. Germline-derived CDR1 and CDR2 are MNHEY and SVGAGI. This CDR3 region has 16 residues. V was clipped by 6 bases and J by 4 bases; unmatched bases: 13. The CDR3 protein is CASRDWTGNKGYGYTF. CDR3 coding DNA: TGTGCCAGCAGAGACTGGACAGGGAACAAGGGCTATGGCTACACCTTC.

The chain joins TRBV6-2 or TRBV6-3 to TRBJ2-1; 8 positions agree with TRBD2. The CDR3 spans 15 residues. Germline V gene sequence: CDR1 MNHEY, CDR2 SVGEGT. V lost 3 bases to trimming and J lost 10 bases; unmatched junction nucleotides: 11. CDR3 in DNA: TGTGCCAGCAGTTATTCGGACGGGGGGGCGTGGGAGCAGTTCTTC. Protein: CASSYSDGGAWEQFF.

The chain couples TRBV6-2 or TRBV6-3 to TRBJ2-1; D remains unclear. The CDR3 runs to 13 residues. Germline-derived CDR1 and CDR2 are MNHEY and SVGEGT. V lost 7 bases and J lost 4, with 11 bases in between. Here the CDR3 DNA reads TGTGCCAGCACCCCCATTAATTACAATGAGCAGTTCTTC. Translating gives CASTPINYNEQFF.

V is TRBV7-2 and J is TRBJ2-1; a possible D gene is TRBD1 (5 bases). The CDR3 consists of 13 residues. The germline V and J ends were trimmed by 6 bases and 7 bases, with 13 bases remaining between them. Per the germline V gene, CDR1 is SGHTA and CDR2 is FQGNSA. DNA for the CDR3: TGTGCCAGCAGTTACGATCAGGGAAATGAGCAGTTCTTC. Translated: CASSYDQGNEQFF.

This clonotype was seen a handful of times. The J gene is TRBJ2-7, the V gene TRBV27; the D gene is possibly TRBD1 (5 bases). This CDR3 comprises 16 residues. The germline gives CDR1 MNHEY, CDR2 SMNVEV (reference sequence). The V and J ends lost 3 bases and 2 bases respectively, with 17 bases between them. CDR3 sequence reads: CASSLGQGVSPYEQYF. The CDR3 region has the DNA TGTGCCAGCAGTTTGGGGCAGGGCGTATCTCCCTACGAGCAGTACTTC.

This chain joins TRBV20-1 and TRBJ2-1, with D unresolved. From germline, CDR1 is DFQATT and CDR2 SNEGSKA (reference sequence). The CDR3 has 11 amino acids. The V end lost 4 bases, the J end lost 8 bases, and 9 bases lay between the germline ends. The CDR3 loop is CSAIGFDEQFF. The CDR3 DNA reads TGCAGTGCTATAGGATTCGATGAGCAGTTCTTC.

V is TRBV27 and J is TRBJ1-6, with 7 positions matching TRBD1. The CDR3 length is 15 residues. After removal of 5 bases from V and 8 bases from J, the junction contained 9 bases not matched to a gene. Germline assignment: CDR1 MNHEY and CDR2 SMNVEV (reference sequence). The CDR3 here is CASSTLTGVDSPLHF. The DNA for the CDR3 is TGTGCCAGCAGTACCCTAACAGGGGTCGATTCACCCCTCCACTTT.

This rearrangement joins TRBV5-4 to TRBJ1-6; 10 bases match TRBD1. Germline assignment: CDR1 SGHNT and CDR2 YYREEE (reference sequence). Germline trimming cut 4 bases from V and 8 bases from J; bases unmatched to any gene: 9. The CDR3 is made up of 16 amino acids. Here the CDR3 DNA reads TGTGCCAGCAGCGCGACAGGGGGCGAACGTGATTCACCCCTCCACTTT. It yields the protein CASSATGGERDSPLHF.

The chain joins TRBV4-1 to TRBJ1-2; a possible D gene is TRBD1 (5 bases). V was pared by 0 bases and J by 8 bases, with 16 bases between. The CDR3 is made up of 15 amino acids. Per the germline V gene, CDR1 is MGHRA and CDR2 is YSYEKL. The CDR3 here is CASSQDRVPTGGYTF. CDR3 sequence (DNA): TGCGCCAGCAGCCAAGACAGGGTCCCAACGGGAGGCTACACCTTC.

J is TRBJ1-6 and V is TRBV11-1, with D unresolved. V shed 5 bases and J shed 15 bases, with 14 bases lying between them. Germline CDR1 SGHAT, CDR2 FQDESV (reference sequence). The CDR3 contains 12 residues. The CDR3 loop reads CASSKVADLLHF. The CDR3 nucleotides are TGTGCCAGCAGCAAAGTGGCGGACCTCCTCCACTTT.

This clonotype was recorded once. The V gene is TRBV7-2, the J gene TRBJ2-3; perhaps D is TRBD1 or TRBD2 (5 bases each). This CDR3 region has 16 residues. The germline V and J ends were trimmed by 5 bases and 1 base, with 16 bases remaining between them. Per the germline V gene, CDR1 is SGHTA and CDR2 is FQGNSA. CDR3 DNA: TGTGCCAGCAGCCCTCAATTAAGAGGGGGCACAGATACGCAGTATTTT. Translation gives CASSPQLRGGTDTQYF.

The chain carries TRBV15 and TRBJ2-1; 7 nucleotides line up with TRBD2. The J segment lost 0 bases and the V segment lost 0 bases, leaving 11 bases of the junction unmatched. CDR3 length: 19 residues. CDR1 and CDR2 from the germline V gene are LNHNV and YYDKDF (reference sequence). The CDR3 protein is CATSRDAGVSLSSYNEQFF. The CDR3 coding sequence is TGTGCCACCAGCAGAGATGCGGGAGTCTCCTTAAGCTCCTACAATGAGCAGTTCTTC.

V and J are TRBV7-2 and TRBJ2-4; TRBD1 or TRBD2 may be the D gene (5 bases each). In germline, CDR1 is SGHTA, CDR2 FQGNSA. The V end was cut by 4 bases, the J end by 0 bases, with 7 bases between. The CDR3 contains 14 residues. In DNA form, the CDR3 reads TGTGCCAGCAGCTCTGGGACAGCCAAAAACATTCAGTACTTC. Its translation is CASSSGTAKNIQYF.

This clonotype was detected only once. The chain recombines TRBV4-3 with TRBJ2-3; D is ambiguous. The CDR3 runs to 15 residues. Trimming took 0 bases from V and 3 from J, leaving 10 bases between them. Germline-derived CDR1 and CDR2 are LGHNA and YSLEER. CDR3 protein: CASSQDLAVTDTQYF. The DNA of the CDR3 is TGCGCCAGCAGCCAAGATCTGGCGGTGACAGATACGCAGTATTTT.

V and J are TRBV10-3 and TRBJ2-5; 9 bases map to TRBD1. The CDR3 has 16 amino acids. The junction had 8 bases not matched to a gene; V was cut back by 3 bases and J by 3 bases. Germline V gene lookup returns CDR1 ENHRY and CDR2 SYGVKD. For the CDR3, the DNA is TGTGCCATCAGTGATACCGGGACAGGGAGCGAAGAGACCCAGTACTTC. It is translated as CAISDTGTGSEETQYF.

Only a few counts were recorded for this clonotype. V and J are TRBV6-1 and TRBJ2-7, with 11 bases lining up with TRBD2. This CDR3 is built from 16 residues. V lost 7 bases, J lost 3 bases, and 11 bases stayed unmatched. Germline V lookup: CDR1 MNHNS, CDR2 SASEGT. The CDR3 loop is CASKGLTSGVYYEQYF. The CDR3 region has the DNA TGTGCCAGCAAGGGTCTGACTAGCGGGGTTTACTACGAGCAGTACTTC.

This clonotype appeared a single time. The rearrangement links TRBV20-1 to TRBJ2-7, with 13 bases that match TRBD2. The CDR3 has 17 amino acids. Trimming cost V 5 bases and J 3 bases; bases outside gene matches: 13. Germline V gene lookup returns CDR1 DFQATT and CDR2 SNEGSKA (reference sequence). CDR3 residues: CSASPLLAGGVNYEQYF. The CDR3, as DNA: TGCAGTGCTTCTCCTCTACTAGCGGGAGGGGTGAACTACGAGCAGTACTTC.

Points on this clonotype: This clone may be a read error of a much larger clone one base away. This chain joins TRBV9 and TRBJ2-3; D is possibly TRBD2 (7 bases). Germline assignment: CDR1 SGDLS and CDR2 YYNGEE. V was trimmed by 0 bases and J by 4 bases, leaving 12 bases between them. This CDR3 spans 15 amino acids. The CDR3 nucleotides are TGTGCCAGCAGCGTAGGGGGGGGCCCCGCAGATACGCAGTATTTT. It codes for CASSVGGGPADTQYF.

CDR3 DNA sequence: TGCAGTGCTGGGGGGGCCCAGCGCGTAGCCCTCGGAGAGACCCAGTACTTC. It specifies CSAGGAQRVALGETQYF. The rearrangement joins TRBV20-1 to TRBJ2-4, with D possibly matching TRBD2 (7 bases). The J call may be mistaken, given a closer DNA end match to TRBJ2-5. The CDR3 extends over 17 amino acids. Germline V lookup: CDR1 DFQATT, CDR2 SNEGSKA (reference sequence).

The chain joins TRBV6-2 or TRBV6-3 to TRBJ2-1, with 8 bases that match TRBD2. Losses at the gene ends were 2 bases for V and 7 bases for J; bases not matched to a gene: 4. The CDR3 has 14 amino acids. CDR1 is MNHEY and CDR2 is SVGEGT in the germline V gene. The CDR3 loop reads CASSYGVAGNEQFF. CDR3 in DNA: TGTGCCAGCAGTTACGGGGTAGCGGGGAATGAGCAGTTCTTC.